Detailed here is one TCR beta chain. Its specific antigen is unknown. Base qualities are not at hand, and no much larger clone is one base apart. The V end gives up 0 bases and the J end 1 base, leaving 3 bases in the junction not matched to a gene. Sequences SNHLY (CDR1) and FYNNEI (CDR2) are obtained from the germline V gene. The CDR3 goes from the cysteine to the phenylalanine over 16 residues. Just the 48-base CDR3 DNA is kept, in frame starting at base 1. The cohort comprised 550 to 700 healthy bone marrow donors. All cohort members were sampled while nominally healthy, although unrecorded immune exposures were likely present. The donor tested CMV seronegative and was one of the 352 seronegative cohort members. A peripheral blood sample was provided by each donor, and peripheral blood mononuclear cells were used for TCR beta sequencing. Genomic DNA extraction from the blood cell samples was performed with the Qiagen DNeasy Blood Extraction Kit.

These data originate in a study of cytomegalovirus exposure and HLA in healthy donors (dated by TCRdb to about 2017). With respect to the entire study: In an earlier analysis of approximately 500 of the donors, 250 to 350 Gb of sequence data and some 120 million unique TCR beta sequences from about 179 million T cells were reported. To decide whether each TCR beta V gene segment behaved as functional or pseudogenic, an earlier analysis of 587 of the donors relied on high-throughput TCR beta sequencing. Among the roughly 390 genotyped donors, around 81% belonged to the genetic ancestry cluster associated with self-reported Caucasian donors. Alongside the repertoire data, information on donor age, sex, ethnicity and CMV serostatus was compiled. HLA typing covered class I and class II loci at four-digit resolution. Using immunosequencing, the study profiled T cell repertoires from 550 to 750 subjects and related those repertoires to cytomegalovirus serostatus. A later genetic analysis took genome-wide SNP genotypes for about 65% of the 666 donors and used that subset as a discovery cohort. Across about 370 genotyped donors of the cohort, an average of roughly 200,000 unique TCR beta nucleotide sequences per donor were sequenced, and approximately 19% of those sequences were non-productive. The number of typed donors differed by locus: roughly 620-640 for A, B, C, DRB1 and DQB1; 522 for DQA1; 606 for DPA1; and some 450 for DPB1. Rather than drawing on any new phenotypic data, the later analysis identified candidate immune exposures from TCR beta sequences and the way those sequences occurred across donors. To predict cytomegalovirus infection status, the study combined high-throughput TCR immunosequencing, statistical association of individual TCRs with disease status, and machine learning. Every repertoire in the discovery cohort had been generated on one and the same sequencing platform. Besides the first cohort of about 730 subjects, a separate validation cohort made up of roughly 120 different subjects was used. A later analysis re-analyzed previously published TCR beta repertoires from roughly 630 donors and added high-resolution HLA genotyping to study TCR occurrence patterns. An early release covering 500 to 750 HLA-typed donors comprised about 290 gigabases of sequencing data and around 80 million unique TCR sequences. The study aimed to test whether cataloging public T cell receptors could reveal signatures of past pathogen exposure. Roughly 5 DR-DQ haplotypes were handled as single units for association and clustering because linkage in the cohort was strong. Broader findings and caveats from the paper: It was suggested by the authors that the approach could potentially be generalized to other disease states and immunological phenotypes. In an earlier analysis of some 550 of the donors, most TCR beta V segments were observed in productive rearrangements about 87% or about 30% of the time, broadly matching IMGT annotations. In vitro tests confirmed that a few of the cytomegalovirus-associated TCR beta chains recognize cytomegalovirus antigens. Most TCR sequences were seen in very few donors, while some public TCRs were found in many individuals. Because counts were too low, under 20 rarely observed V segments, including chromosome 9 orphons, were left out of the earlier analysis of 500 to 650 of the donors. A further reported finding was that TCR beta sequences accurately predicted the HLA-A and HLA-B alleles for most subjects in the first cohort. In a later genetic analysis, fewer N-insertions in productive TCRs were reported among donors in an Asian-associated ancestry cluster than the approximately 630-donor mean. According to a later analysis, TCR association rates differed among HLA loci, with DRB1 alleles showing the most associated TCRs and HLA-C alleles showing the fewest. Because some donors lacked HLA typing at each locus, the association tests relied only on the typed subset. In both the original and validation cohorts, the classifier was reported to diagnose cytomegalovirus status with high specificity and sensitivity. An association between a missense DCLRE1C variant and V-gene and J-gene trimming of TCR beta chains was found in a later genetic analysis and replicated in an independent cohort. The cohort was sequenced for TCR beta chains only, and without alpha or paired-chain data the features that could be detected were limited. In a later analysis, HLA-associated TCR beta chains showed more clonal expansion and lower generation probabilities than non-associated chains that were equally common. Roughly uniform sequencing depth across donors was assumed in presence/absence analyses, although this assumption may not hold. A cluster of highly shared sequence variants was judged likely to represent a technical artifact of the sequencing pipeline. The study listed approximately 150 TCR beta chains as associated with cytomegalovirus. Assigning TCR associations to individual alleles was difficult when HLA alleles, especially DR and DQ, strongly co-occurred. Some IMGT-functional V segments, including TRBV6-2 and TRBV6-3, could not be distinguished by the 87-base-pair reads and were therefore excluded. A later analysis reported that several top co-occurrence clusters appeared linked to parvovirus B19, influenza, CMV and Epstein-Barr virus. A later analysis associated 15,000 or so TCR beta sequences with specific HLA alleles at a false discovery rate of 0.05. Immune exposure information for the cohort was limited to CMV serostatus. Correlated functional status among segregating V segments might be attributable to linkage disequilibrium, but an unknown experimental factor could not be ruled out. A later analysis found that most CMV-associated TCR beta chains appeared HLA-restricted, with HLA associations seemingly driven largely by CMV exposure.

The method was the immunoSEQ multiplex PCR assay. The multiplex PCR relied on a mix of 60 forward primers for TCR Vbeta segments and 13 reverse primers for TCR Jbeta segments. The CDR3 region of rearranged TCR beta genes was amplified from genomic DNA by a multiplex PCR assay. The amplified TCR beta libraries were sequenced on the Illumina HiSeq System as 87-base-pair reads. The published analysis was carried out like this. A later analysis tallied tens of millions of unique TCR beta chains across the 650 to 750 repertoires, and about 10 million of those chains were shared by two or more donors. Raw reads were error-corrected and collapsed into unique sequences with a nearest-neighbor algorithm that merged closely related sequences to remove PCR and sequencing errors. V, D and J gene segments were assigned by aligning CDR3 sequences to IMGT reference sequences. For a sequence to be retained, a match of at least six nucleotides to both a V gene segment and a J gene segment was required. A rearrangement counted as productive if the CDR3 had no stop codons and remained in frame with V and J, and every other rearrangement counted as non-productive. Following IMGT convention, CDR3 was defined as the stretch from the second conserved V-encoded cysteine up to the conserved J-encoded phenylalanine. The earlier analysis of approximately 500 of the donors excluded sequences that lacked an unambiguous match to a single V gene segment. An earlier analysis of almost 600 of the donors classified V segments as functional when productive rearrangements were above 56.7% and as segregating when the standard deviation between donors was above 5%. A statistical classification framework was built for diagnosing cytomegalovirus status from the catalog of TCR beta chain sequences. V and J gene assignment, in a later analysis, came from comparing TCR nucleotide sequences with IMGT/GENE-DB human TR gene sequences. A later analysis assigned CDR3 sequences and most-parsimonious VDJ recombination scenarios with the TCRdist pipeline. A later analysis defined each TCR beta chain by its CDR3 amino acid sequence plus V-gene family, and excluded reads lacking a unique V-gene family. As a way to deal with suspected cross-contamination and a sequencing artifact, a later analysis dropped 450 to 700 nucleotide sequences that were highly shared and had low generation probability. In a later analysis, a clonal expansion index for each public chain was calculated from normalized within-repertoire ranks of inferred template counts. In a later analysis, generation probabilities were computed with a VDJ recombination model fitted to out-of-frame rearrangements, and the resulting probabilities were checked against IGoR. In a later analysis, TCR-TCR, TCR-HLA and TCR-CMV co-occurrence was scored with hypergeometric tests, and a repertoire-size bias correction was applied to TCR pairs. To estimate false discovery rates, a later analysis permuted the HLA or CMV assignments 20 times. A later analysis grouped co-occurring TCRs with DBSCAN, adding TCRdist sequence similarity when clustering within HLA-allele-positive subsets. Co-occurrence clustering excluded repertoires with fewer than 30,000 or more than 120,000 public chains, plus five with anomalous nucleotide sharing. TCRdb re-hosts the immuneACCESS table, in-frame sequences only. Its copies lack some clones; in the studies checked, an unresolved V gene accounts for under half of them, and the cause for the rest is not known. V, J and clone size derive from that table, while D and trimming were established from the DNA sequence. In this sample the table shows 180,000 or so clones, over 60% of which occur a single time. The ten largest clones add up to less than 0.9% of the sample.

The V gene is TRBV2 and the J gene is TRBJ2-5, and TRBD2 aligns with 9 junction nucleotides. The sequence was collected from a female donor in good health and CMV-seronegative. Sequencing was performed on PBMCs. The DNA sequence reads TGTGCCAGCAGTGAAGCTGAGACTAGCGGCCAAGAGACCCAGTACTTC. Its protein is CASSEAETSGQETQYF.